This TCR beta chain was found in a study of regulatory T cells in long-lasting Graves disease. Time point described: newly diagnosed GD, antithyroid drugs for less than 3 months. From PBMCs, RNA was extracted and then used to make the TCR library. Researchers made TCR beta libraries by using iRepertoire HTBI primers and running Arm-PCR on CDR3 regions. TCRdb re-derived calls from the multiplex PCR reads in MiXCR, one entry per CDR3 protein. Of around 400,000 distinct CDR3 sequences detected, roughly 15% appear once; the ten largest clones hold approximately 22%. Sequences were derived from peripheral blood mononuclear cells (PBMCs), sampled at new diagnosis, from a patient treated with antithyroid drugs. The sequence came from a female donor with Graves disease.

CDR3 residues: CSARDWGAHQETQYF. DNA of the CDR3: TGCAGTGCTAGAGACTGGGGGGCGCATCAAGAGACCCAGTACTTC. V is TRBV20-1 and J is TRBJ2-5; D might be TRBD1 or TRBD2, each matching 6 bases. The CDR3 is made up of 15 amino acids. Germline CDR1 DFQATT, CDR2 SNEGSKA (reference sequence). Trimming took 0 bases from V and 2 from J, leaving 13 bases between them.